One and the same sample provided the 2 T cell receptor beta chains below, sequenced in a study of patients and donors after allogeneic stem cell transplantation. Each CDR3 protein is one row after TCRdb ran MiXCR on the RT-PCR reads. The table lists tens of thousands of distinct CDR3 sequences, approximately 26% of them singletons. The specimen sequenced was blood, either unsorted or a sorted T cell fraction (not recorded which). The source of these receptors is a human donor who was either an allogeneic HSCT recipient or a stem cell or donor lymphocyte infusion donor (not recorded which). It is not recorded whose cells these are; they may come from a transplant donor.

This clonotype was found a few times. The chain links TRBV24-1 to TRBJ2-7; 11 bases align to TRBD2. The CDR3 is 15 amino acids. The germline CDR1 and CDR2 sequences are KGHDR and SFDVKD. After removal of 4 bases from V and 5 bases from J, the junction contained 6 bases not matched to a gene. CDR3 residues: CATSDTSGRADEQYF. The CDR3 DNA reads TGTGCCACCAGTGACACTAGCGGGAGAGCGGACGAGCAGTACTTC.

This sequence joins TRBV5-1 and TRBJ2-5, with TRBD2 matching over 10 bases. The CDR3 is 18 amino acids. The germline gives CDR1 SGHRS, CDR2 YFSETQ. Trimming removed 5 bases from V and 0 bases from J; junction bases left unmatched: 13. DNA of the CDR3: TGCGCCAGCAGTTGGACGGTAGCGGGGGGTATGTACCAAGAGACCCAGTACTTC. Protein: CASSWTVAGGMYQETQYF.